This TCR beta chain originates from a study of T cell repertoires in cytomegalovirus infection. TCRdb re-called the reads with MiXCR, one entry per CDR3 protein. The sample includes over 300,000 distinct CDR3 sequences, roughly 9.5% of them seen just once. This clonotype was seen at least ten times. Germline CDR1 reads SGHTA; CDR2 reads FQGNSA. The CDR3 runs 15 residues. Trimming stripped 3 bases from V and 4 bases from J, with 14 bases between. The chain uses TRBV7-2 and TRBJ2-3; D is perhaps TRBD2 (6 bases). Specimen: PBMCs. This clonotype was sampled from a human donor in good health (CMV status not recorded). Some clones in this sample may be carry-over from other donors' samples. The CDR3 nucleotides read TGTGCCAGCAGCTTCCTCGTGACTAGACCAGATACGCAGTATTTT. Protein: CASSFLVTRPDTQYF.